These 16 T cell receptor beta chains originate from one sample sequenced in a study of a mutant IDH1 vaccine in newly diagnosed glioma. Time point noted: week 11, during vaccination. The investigators gave 300 ug of mutant IDH1 20-mer peptide in each vaccine dose, together with topical imiquimod. No antigen has been assigned to these receptors. Sequencing used immunoSEQ multiplex PCR; TCRdb keeps in-frame clones, though not all of them. The sample records about 25,000 clones, around 73% being singletons. The material was PBMCs, obtained from a glioma patient whose treatment included an IDH1 peptide vaccine. The receptors were sampled from a woman younger than 35 with glioma.

In this sample, this clone turned up a few times. The chain is built from TRBV29-1 and TRBJ2-3; TRBD1 agrees at 11 bases. With 6 bases clipped from V and 4 bases from J, the junction kept 0 bases outside the gene matches. Germline assignment: CDR1 SQVTM and CDR2 ANQGSEA. The CDR3 extends over 12 amino acids. CDR3 residues: CSVGQGADTQYF. DNA for the CDR3: TGCAGCGTGGGACAGGGGGCAGATACGCAGTATTTT.

This clone was picked up one time. V usage is TRBV10-3 and J usage is TRBJ2-2; the match to TRBD2 covers 7 bases. Per germline, CDR1 ENHRY and CDR2 SYGVKD. This CDR3 spans 16 amino acids. V shed 4 bases and J 1 base; nucleotides not matched to a gene: 6. In DNA form, the CDR3 reads TGTGCCATCAGTGGTTCCGGGACTATGAACACCGGGGAGCTGTTTTTT. This translates into CAISGSGTMNTGELFF.

The rearrangement links TRBV9 to TRBJ1-5; possibly TRBD1 for D (6 bases). Trimming left V 0 bases short and J 6 bases short, with 10 bases between. The CDR3 covers 14 residues. From germline, CDR1 is SGDLS and CDR2 YYNGEE. The CDR3 DNA reads TGTGCCAGCAGCGTAGGGGGGGGCCTTCAGCCCCAGCATTTT. Its protein product is CASSVGGGLQPQHF.

The genes are TRBV7-9 and TRBJ1-2; no definite D call. Trimming stripped 0 bases from V and 8 bases from J, with 10 bases between. Germline CDR1 is SEHNR and CDR2 is FQNEAQ (reference sequence). This CDR3 region has 13 residues. For the CDR3, the DNA is TGTGCCAGCAGCTTAGCTCCAAGAGGGGGCTACACCTTC. Amino acid sequence: CASSLAPRGGYTF.

CDR3 coding DNA: TGTGCCAGCAGCTCACTGGGACAGGGAGGGACCGGGGAGCTGTTTTTT. Encoded protein: CASSSLGQGGTGELFF. The chain uses TRBV5-6 and TRBJ2-2; 9 bases are shared with TRBD1. From germline, CDR1 is SGHDT and CDR2 YYEEEE. This CDR3 is 16 amino acids long. The ends lost 3 bases at V and 5 bases at J; junction bases unmatched: 8.

The chain has TRBV27 and TRBJ2-1, with 8 bases lining up with TRBD2. This CDR3 contains 13 residues. Germline V gene lookup returns CDR1 MNHEY and CDR2 SMNVEV (reference sequence). The V and J ends lost 5 bases and 8 bases, in that order; junction bases with no gene match: 5. The CDR3 is CASSTNSGDEQFF. The CDR3 DNA follows: TGTGCCAGCAGTACAAATAGCGGGGATGAGCAGTTCTTC.

In DNA form, the CDR3 reads TGTGCCAGCAGCCCCCCCGGGAACACTGAAGCTTTCTTT. Residues: CASSPPGNTEAFF. The chain uses TRBV11-2 and TRBJ1-1; D gene unclear. The CDR3 loop spans 13 amino acids. Germline values: CDR1 SGHAT, CDR2 FQNNGV. Trimming left V 5 bases short and J 1 base short, with 8 bases between.

The rearrangement joins TRBV6-1 to TRBJ2-3; the match to TRBD2 covers 9 bases. Per germline, CDR1 MNHNS and CDR2 SASEGT. J lost 1 base, V lost 3 bases, and 5 bases had no gene match. The CDR3 consists of 16 residues. The CDR3 bases are TGTGCCAGCAGTGAGGCTAGCGGGGACGGCACAGATACGCAGTATTTT. Translated: CASSEASGDGTDTQYF.

The chain joins TRBV4-3 to TRBJ2-7; possibly TRBD2 for D (6 bases). In germline, CDR1 is LGHNA, CDR2 YSLEER. The CDR3 extends over 16 amino acids. V was pared by 4 bases and J by 1 base, with 17 bases between. The CDR3, as DNA: TGCGCCAGCAGCCCCTCCGGGACTGGAGAGTCCTACGAGCAGTACTTC. Protein: CASSPSGTGESYEQYF.

The V gene is TRBV5-8, the J gene TRBJ2-5; 8 bases fit TRBD2. The CDR3 has 16 residues. J was trimmed by 5 bases and V by 4 bases; bases with no gene match: 13. Germline assignment: CDR1 SGHTS and CDR2 YDEGEE. CDR3 loop: CASSTRLARSRETQYF. CDR3 coding DNA: TGTGCCAGCAGCACAAGACTAGCGCGGAGCAGGGAGACCCAGTACTTC.

A word on this clone: A much larger clonotype is one base distant, so this may be a read error. The rearrangement uses TRBV5-1 and TRBJ2-5; 10 bases agree with TRBD1. V was pared by 10 bases and J by 4 bases, with 10 bases of the junction left unmatched. Looked up from germline, CDR1 is SGHRS and CDR2 is YFSETQ. This CDR3 region has 14 residues. CDR3 sequence reads: CARRRTGGGETQYF. For the CDR3, the DNA is TGCGCCCGACGCAGGACAGGGGGAGGAGAGACCCAGTACTTC.

The chain recombines TRBV19 with TRBJ1-3; TRBD1 matches 7 bases. The ends lost 3 bases at V and 2 bases at J; junction bases unmatched: 4. Per germline, CDR1 LNHDA and CDR2 SQIVND (reference sequence). This CDR3 contains 15 residues. The CDR3 region is CASSIGDRPGNTIYF. In nucleotides, the CDR3 is TGTGCCAGTAGTATCGGGGACAGACCTGGAAACACCATATATTTT. Full variable domain (outside the CDR3, taken from reference TRBV19 and TRBJ1-3): DGGITQSPKYLFRKEGQNVTLSCEQNLNHDAMYWYRQDPGQGLRLIYYSQIVNDFQKGDIAEGYSVSREKKESFPLTVTSAQKNPTAFYLCASSIGDRPGNTIYFGEGSWLTVV.

This clone was found once. The gene calls are TRBV4-1 and TRBJ2-4, with D perhaps TRBD2 (6 bases). The V gene's germline CDR1 is MGHRA and CDR2 YSYEKL. The CDR3 is 17 residues long. V lost 1 base to trimming and J lost 0 bases, with 13 bases between them. The CDR3 bases are TGCGCCAGCAGCCAAGGGAGGGACTCCTTAGCCAAAAACATTCAGTACTTC. Protein sequence: CASSQGRDSLAKNIQYF.

Relative to its sample, this clone is medium-sized (0.01 to 0.1%). The chain combines TRBV11-2 with TRBJ1-6; possibly TRBD1 for D (5 bases). CDR3 length: 14 amino acids. Per germline, CDR1 SGHAT and CDR2 FQNNGV. V lost 6 bases, J lost 5 bases, and 11 bases lay in between. Here the CDR3 reads CASSRGLNNSPLHF. As DNA, the CDR3 is TGTGCCAGCAGTCGGGGCTTGAATAATTCACCCCTCCACTTT.

V gene TRBV6-4 combines with J gene TRBJ2-2; TRBD1 agrees at 7 bases. The CDR3 spans 13 residues. With V trimmed by 6 bases and J by 6 bases, 4 bases remained unmatched. Germline-derived CDR1 and CDR2 are MRHNA and SNTAGT. CDR3: CASSVQGAGELFF. In DNA form, the CDR3 reads TGTGCCAGCAGCGTTCAGGGGGCCGGGGAGCTGTTTTTT.

J is TRBJ2-7 and V is TRBV4-1; D could derive from TRBD1 or TRBD2 (7 bases each). Per germline, CDR1 MGHRA and CDR2 YSYEKL. The CDR3 has 15 residues. V shed 0 bases and J shed 12 bases, with 21 bases lying between them. The CDR3 bases are TGCGCCAGCAGCCAAGATCCGGGCAGGGGGGGAATTCTGTACTTC. Protein sequence: CASSQDPGRGGILYF.